The sequence of this T cell receptor beta chain was determined in a study of T cell responses to AZD1222 COVID-19 vaccine. CDR1 is MNHEY, CDR2 SMNVEV, per germline (reference sequence). J lost 4 bases, V lost 5 bases, and 6 bases had no gene match. The CDR3 covers 14 residues. TCRdb's copy holds only in-frame clones and misses some; the assay was immunoSEQ multiplex PCR. The data contain about 120,000 clones, 88% of them singletons. The chain has TRBV27 and TRBJ2-7; 9 bases fit TRBD1. The clonotype was recovered from an adult in good health. The starting material was peripheral blood, obtained on day 0 of AZD1222 vaccination. CDR3 DNA sequence: TGTGCCAGCAGTCCCGGACAGGGGCGATACGAGCAGTACTTC. This translates into CASSPGQGRYEQYF.